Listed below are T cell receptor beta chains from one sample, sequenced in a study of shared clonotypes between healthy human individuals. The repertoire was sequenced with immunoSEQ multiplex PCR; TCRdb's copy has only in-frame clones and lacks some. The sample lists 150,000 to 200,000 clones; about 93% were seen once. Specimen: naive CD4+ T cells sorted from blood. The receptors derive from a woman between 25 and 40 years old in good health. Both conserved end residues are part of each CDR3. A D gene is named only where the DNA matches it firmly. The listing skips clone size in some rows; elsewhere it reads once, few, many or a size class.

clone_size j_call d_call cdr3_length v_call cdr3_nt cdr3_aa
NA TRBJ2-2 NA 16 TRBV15 TGTGCCACCAGCAGGGGGGGTTTGAGGGACACCGGGGAGCTGTTTTTT CATSRGGLRDTGELFF
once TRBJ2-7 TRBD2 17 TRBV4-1 TGCGCCAGCAGCCAACAGACTAGCGGGACATCCAATTACGAGCAGTACTTC CASSQQTSGTSNYEQYF
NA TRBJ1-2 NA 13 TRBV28 TGTGCCAGCAGTTCCGGCGTCGGCTATGGCTACACCTTC CASSSGVGYGYTF
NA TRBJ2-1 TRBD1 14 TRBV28 TGTGCCAGCAGTTCAATGGACAGGTACAATGAGCAGTTCTTC CASSSMDRYNEQFF
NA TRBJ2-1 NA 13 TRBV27 TGTGCCAGCAGTTGGGACTGGTACAATGAGCAGTTCTTC CASSWDWYNEQFF
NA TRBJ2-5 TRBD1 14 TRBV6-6 TGTGCCAGCAACAACAGGGGTGGGATTGAGACCCAGTACTTC CASNNRGGIETQYF
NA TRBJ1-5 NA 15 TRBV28 TGTGCCAGCAGCAAACAGGGTTCAGGGAATCAGCCCCAGCATTTT CASSKQGSGNQPQHF
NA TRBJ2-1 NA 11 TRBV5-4 TGTGCCAGCAGCTCCTTCAATGAGCAGTTCTTC CASSSFNEQFF
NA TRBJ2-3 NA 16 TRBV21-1 TGTGCCAGCAGTCCATTGACTAGCGGGCGCCCCGGCACGCAGTATTTT CASSPLTSGRPGTQYF
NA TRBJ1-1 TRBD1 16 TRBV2 TGTGCCAGCAGTGGGGGGACAGCCCTAATACACACTGAAGCTTTCTTT CASSGGTALIHTEAFF